The rows below give T cell receptor beta chains drawn from one sample of a study of T cell repertoires in cytomegalovirus infection. A single record per CDR3 protein comes from TCRdb applying MiXCR to the reads. This table has 350,000 to 450,000 distinct CDR3 sequences, 15% to 20% appearing once. The specimen was PBMCs. The source of these receptors is a human donor in good health (CMV status not recorded). Some clones in this sample may be carry-over from other donors' samples. Each CDR3 is given with its conserved first and last residue. A D gene is named only where the DNA matches it firmly. The size field is filled for only some rows; it gives once, few, many or a size class.

d_call j_call cdr3_length clone_size v_call cdr3_aa cdr3_nt
. TRBJ2-7 13 many TRBV7-2 CASSDQPLAEQYF TGTGCCAGCAGCGACCAACCTCTAGCCGAGCAGTACTTC
. TRBJ1-1 13 few TRBV3-1 CASSQVAGIEAFF TGTGCCAGCAGCCAAGTGGCGGGGATTGAAGCTTTCTTT
TRBD1 TRBJ2-3 16 few TRBV6-5 CASSSFPGQFTDTQYF TGTGCCAGCAGTTCTTTCCCGGGACAGTTCACAGATACGCAGTATTTT
. TRBJ1-5 15 . TRBV19 CASSSPERGYEPQHF TGTGCCAGTAGTTCCCCCGAGCGGGGTTATGAGCCCCAGCATTTT
TRBD1 TRBJ1-3 12 . TRBV20-1 CSALTGRNTIYF TGCAGTGCTCTGACAGGGAGAAACACCATATATTTT
. TRBJ2-7 14 . TRBV5-6 CASSLSRWGYEQYF TGTGCCAGCAGCCTGTCTCGGTGGGGCTACGAGCAGTACTTC
. TRBJ2-1 17 many TRBV24-1 CATSAPGTLRSYNEQFF TGTGCCACCAGTGCCCCCGGGACACTTAGATCCTACAATGAGCAGTTCTTC
TRBD1 TRBJ1-2 13 many TRBV6-1 CASSQTGDYGYTF TGTGCCAGCAGTCAGACAGGGGACTATGGCTACACCTTC
. TRBJ2-5 16 . TRBV7-9 CASSLDRGQGEETQYF TGTGCCAGCAGCTTAGACCGGGGGCAGGGGGAAGAGACCCAGTACTTC
TRBD2 TRBJ2-3 16 many TRBV12-3/TRBV12-4 CASTVGRGRNTDTQYF TGTGCCAGCACCGTGGGGCGGGGGAGAAACACAGATACGCAGTATTTT
. TRBJ2-1 13 few TRBV7-7 CASSSFEGNEQFF TGTGCCAGCAGCTCCTTTGAAGGGAATGAGCAGTTCTTC
. TRBJ1-4 14 . TRBV5-1 CASSFSVANEKLFF TGCGCCAGCAGCTTTTCTGTCGCTAATGAAAAACTGTTTTTT
. TRBJ2-7 16 few TRBV11-2 CASTSGLLGGLGEQYF TGTGCCAGCACCTCCGGACTTCTTGGCGGCCTGGGAGAGCAGTACTTC
. TRBJ1-5 15 many TRBV7-2 CASSNPQGMGQPQHF TGTGCCAGCAGCAACCCTCAGGGGATGGGTCAGCCCCAGCATTTT
. TRBJ1-1 15 few TRBV5-4 CASSLAAKLNTEAFF TGTGCCAGCAGCTTGGCGGCCAAATTGAACACTGAAGCTTTCTTT
. TRBJ1-1 16 few TRBV28 CASSSIPRDKNTEAFF TGTGCCAGCAGTTCAATCCCGAGGGATAAGAACACTGAAGCTTTCTTT
. TRBJ1-5 14 many TRBV7-2 CASSLYSQNQPQHF TGTGCCAGCAGCCTATACTCACAGAATCAGCCCCAGCATTTT
TRBD1 TRBJ1-5 14 . TRBV6-5 CASSYSDRDQPQHF TGTGCCAGCAGTTATTCGGACAGGGATCAGCCCCAGCATTTT
TRBD2 TRBJ2-3 18 . TRBV7-2 CASSLIGSIAGRTDTQCF TGTGCCAGCAGCTTGATCGGCTCGATAGCGGGCCGCACAGATACGCAGTGTTTT
. TRBJ2-2 13 few TRBV11-2 CASSQSGAGELFF TGTGCCAGCAGCCAAAGTGGCGCCGGGGAGCTGTTTTTT
. TRBJ2-3 16 many TRBV7-9 CASSLGIGSSTDTQYF TGTGCCAGCAGCTTAGGAATCGGATCTAGCACAGATACGCAGTATTTT
. TRBJ2-7 16 many TRBV7-2 CASSLHQSDTSYEQYF TGTGCCAGCAGCTTACACCAGTCGGACACGTCCTACGAGCAGTACTTC
. TRBJ2-5 15 few TRBV2 CASSAGGGGLETQYF TGTGCCAGCAGCGCAGGGGGGGGAGGCCTAGAGACCCAGTACTTC
. TRBJ2-1 20 . TRBV4-2 CASSQVSRLDLLSSYNEQFF TGTGCCAGCAGCCAAGTGTCGAGACTGGACCTCTTGAGCTCCTACAATGAGCAGTTCTTC
. TRBJ2-3 13 few TRBV7-7 CASALGELNTQYF TGTGCCAGCGCCCTTGGGGAACTAAATACGCAGTATTTT
TRBD2 TRBJ2-7 14 many TRBV12-3/TRBV12-4 CASSISGAPNEQYF TGTGCCAGCAGCATTAGCGGGGCCCCTAACGAGCAGTACTTC
TRBD1 TRBJ1-5 17 . TRBV30 CAWSHGQGAPSNQPQHF TGTGCCTGGAGTCACGGGCAGGGGGCCCCTAGCAATCAGCCCCAGCATTTT
. TRBJ1-1 16 . TRBV27 CASSLSRQRSNTEAFF TGTGCCAGCAGTTTATCGAGACAGCGGTCGAACACTGAAGCTTTCTTT
TRBD1 TRBJ2-3 16 . TRBV5-5 CASSFARTGSQDTQYF TGTGCCAGCAGCTTTGCTAGGACAGGGTCGCAAGATACGCAGTATTTT
TRBD2 TRBJ2-5 13 few TRBV20-1 CSAQRGPQETQYF TGCAGTGCACAGCGGGGTCCCCAAGAGACCCAGTACTTC
. TRBJ2-3 14 few TRBV29-1 CSVAGGVGTDTQYF TGCAGCGTTGCGGGTGGTGTCGGGACAGATACGCAGTATTTT
TRBD2 TRBJ2-7 16 many TRBV28 CASRAFGGSGVHEQYF TGTGCCAGCAGAGCGTTCGGTGGTAGCGGGGTCCACGAGCAGTACTTC
TRBD2 TRBJ2-3 15 . TRBV20-1 CSAIAGGTYTDTQYF TGCAGTGCTATAGCGGGGGGGACCTACACAGATACGCAGTATTTT
TRBD1 TRBJ1-5 13 many TRBV6-2/TRBV6-3 CASSRQGSQPQHF TGTGCCAGCAGTCGACAGGGCAGCCAGCCCCAGCATTTT
. TRBJ2-1 14 . TRBV29-1 CSAARGSTYNEQFF TGCAGCGCTGCTCGCGGGTCAACCTACAATGAGCAGTTCTTC
. TRBJ1-6 14 . TRBV11-2 CASSLVGVDSPLHF TGTGCCAGCAGCTTAGTTGGAGTGGATTCACCCCTCCACTTT
. TRBJ2-7 15 many TRBV7-2 CASSVAVAAVYEQYF TGTGCCAGCAGCGTTGCTGTAGCGGCGGTCTACGAGCAGTACTTC
TRBD1 TRBJ1-3 15 many TRBV7-2 CASSFRNRGGNTIYF TGTGCCAGCAGCTTCAGAAACAGGGGTGGAAACACCATATATTTT
TRBD2 TRBJ2-1 13 many TRBV6-2/TRBV6-3 CASGLAGPNEQFF TGTGCCAGCGGACTAGCGGGACCCAATGAGCAGTTCTTC
. TRBJ1-2 15 few TRBV12-3/TRBV12-4 CASSLGSVGWKGYTF TGTGCCAGCAGTTTAGGGTCGGTAGGGTGGAAGGGCTACACCTTC
. TRBJ1-1 11 many TRBV12-3/TRBV12-4 CASTPGTEAFF TGTGCCAGCACCCCAGGGACTGAAGCTTTCTTT
TRBD2 TRBJ2-1 12 many TRBV7-9 CASSTLASEQFF TGTGCCAGCAGTACACTAGCGAGTGAGCAGTTCTTC
TRBD1 TRBJ2-5 14 many TRBV7-2 CASSQGTEQETQYF TGTGCCAGCAGCCAGGGGACAGAGCAAGAGACCCAGTACTTC
TRBD2 TRBJ2-1 16 . TRBV10-3 CAISDPRGSSYNEQFF TGTGCCATCAGTGACCCGCGGGGGAGCTCCTACAATGAGCAGTTCTTC
. TRBJ1-2 13 many TRBV7-2 CASSTDAHYGYTF TGTGCCAGCAGCACCGACGCTCACTATGGCTACACCTTC